This T cell receptor beta chain was observed in a study of T cells after posttransplantation cyclophosphamide. Germline V gives CDR1 SGHTA, CDR2 FQGNSA. This CDR3 region has 14 residues. The germline V and J ends were trimmed by 5 bases and 5 bases, with 16 bases remaining between them. Whole-study findings and limits: Recipient CMV seropositivity and CMV reactivation strongly tracked TRB clonality. Blood and skin or GI T cell repertoires showed limited TRB overlap.

Sequencing used immunoSEQ multiplex PCR; TCRdb keeps in-frame clones, though not all of them. The sample consists of about 52,000 clones, approximately 94% of them appearing once. In regard to this clone: Its antigen is unknown.

The receptor was derived from a woman younger than 45 in good health and a related stem cell transplant donor. The sample consisted of PBMCs. V and J are TRBV7-2 and TRBJ2-7, with D possibly matching TRBD1 (6 bases). CDR3 nucleotides: TGTGCCAGCAGCCGACAGGAGCTAGTTGACGAGCAGTACTTC. Its protein is CASSRQELVDEQYF.